The TCR beta chain under discussion was sequenced for a study of T cell responses to AZD1222 COVID-19 vaccine. Study results and limitations: Reportedly, close to half of spike-specific TCRs are directed against unmutated variant regions. Two AZD1222 administrations were followed by greater Spike-specific TCR breadth and depth.

Remarks on this clone: Its antigen is still unknown.

The repertoire was sequenced with immunoSEQ multiplex PCR; TCRdb's copy has only in-frame clones and lacks some. The data show 85,000 to 130,000 clones, with about 90% seen just once and around 8% held by the top ten. This CDR3 has 13 residues. Per germline, CDR1 WSHSY and CDR2 SAAADI. Trimming left V 6 bases short and J 5 bases short, with 11 bases between. The specimen was peripheral blood, collected 28 days after the second AZD1222 dose. The rearrangement joins TRBV10-2 to TRBJ1-5, with a tentative D call TRBD1 (6 bases). The clonotype was recovered from an adult who received the AZD1222 COVID-19 vaccine. The DNA of the CDR3 is TGCGCCAGCAGCAAGCCAGGGGATCAGCCCCAGCATTTT. Translating gives CASSKPGDQPQHF.